This T cell receptor beta chain was identified in a study of OX40 agonist ivuxolimab in advanced cancers. As for the study in general: Males comprised around 80% of the group, whose mean age was approximately 60 years (range about 20 to 79). Study-wide results and caveats: Nonresponders included some who also had low normalized T-cell clonal expansion.

Note on this clone: Its antigen is undetermined.

After removal of 4 bases from V and 5 bases from J, the junction contained 8 bases not matched to a gene. The CDR3 spans 16 residues. Germline values: CDR1 SNHLY, CDR2 FYNNEI. TCRdb's copy holds only in-frame clones and misses some; the assay was immunoSEQ multiplex PCR. The table shows about 34,000 clones, with around 90% occurring only once. The V gene is TRBV2, the J gene TRBJ1-4, with 9 nucleotides matching TRBD1. The clonotype originates from an adult with an advanced solid tumor such as melanoma, head and neck, liver or kidney cancer. The specimen was CD4+ or CD8+ T cells sorted from blood, collected in a trial of the OX40 agonist ivuxolimab. This CDR3 reads CASSGVQGAANEKLFF. The CDR3 nucleotides read TGTGCCAGCAGTGGGGTACAGGGGGCGGCCAATGAAAAACTGTTTTTT. The full variable domain, its missing parts supplied by reference TRBV2 and TRBJ1-4, is EPEVTQTPSHQVTQMGQEVILRCVPISNHLYFYWYRQILGQKVEFLVSFYNNEISEKSEIFDDQFSVERPDGSNFTLKIRSTKLEDSAMYFCASSGVQGAANEKLFFGSGTQLSVL.